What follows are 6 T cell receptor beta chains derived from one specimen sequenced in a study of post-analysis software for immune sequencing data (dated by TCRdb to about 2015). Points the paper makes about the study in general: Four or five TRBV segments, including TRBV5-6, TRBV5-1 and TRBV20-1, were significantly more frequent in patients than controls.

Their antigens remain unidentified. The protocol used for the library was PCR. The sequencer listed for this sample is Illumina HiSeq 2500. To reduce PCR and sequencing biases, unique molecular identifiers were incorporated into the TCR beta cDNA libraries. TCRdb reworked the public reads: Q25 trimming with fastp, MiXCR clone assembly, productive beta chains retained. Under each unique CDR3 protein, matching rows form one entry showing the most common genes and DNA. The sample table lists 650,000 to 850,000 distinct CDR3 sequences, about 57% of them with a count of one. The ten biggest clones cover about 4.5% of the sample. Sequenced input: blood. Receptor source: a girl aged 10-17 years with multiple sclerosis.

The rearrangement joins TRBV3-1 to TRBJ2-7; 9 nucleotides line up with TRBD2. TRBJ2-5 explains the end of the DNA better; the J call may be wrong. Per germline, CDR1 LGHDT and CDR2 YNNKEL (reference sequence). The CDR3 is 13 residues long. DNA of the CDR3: TGTGTCTCGGGGCTAGCGGGGACGGAGACCCAGTACTTC. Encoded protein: CVSGLAGTETQYF.

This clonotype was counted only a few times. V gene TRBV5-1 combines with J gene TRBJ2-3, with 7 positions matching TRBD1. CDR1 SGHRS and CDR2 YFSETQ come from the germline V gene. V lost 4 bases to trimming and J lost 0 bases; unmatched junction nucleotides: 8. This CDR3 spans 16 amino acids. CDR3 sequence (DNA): TGCGCCAGCAGCCCGTGGGACAGCGAGAGCACAGATACGCAGTATTTT. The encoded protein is CASSPWDSESTDTQYF.

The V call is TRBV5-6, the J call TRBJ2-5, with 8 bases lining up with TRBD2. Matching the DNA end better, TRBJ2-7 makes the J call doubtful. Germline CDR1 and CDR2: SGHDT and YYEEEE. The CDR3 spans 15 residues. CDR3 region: CASSHQREIRDEQYF. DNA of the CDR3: TGTGCCAGCAGCCACCAGCGGGAGATTCGCGACGAGCAGTACTTC.

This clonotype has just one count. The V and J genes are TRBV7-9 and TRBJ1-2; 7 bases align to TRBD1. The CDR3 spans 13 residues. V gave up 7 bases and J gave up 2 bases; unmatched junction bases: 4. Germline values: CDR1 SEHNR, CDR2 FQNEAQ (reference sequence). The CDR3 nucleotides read TGTGCCAGCATCGAGGACAGGAACTATGGCTACACCTTC. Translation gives CASIEDRNYGYTF.

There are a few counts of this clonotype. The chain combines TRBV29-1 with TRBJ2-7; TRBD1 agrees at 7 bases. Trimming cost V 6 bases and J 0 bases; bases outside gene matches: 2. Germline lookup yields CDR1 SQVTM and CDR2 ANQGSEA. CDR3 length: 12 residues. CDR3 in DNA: TGCAGCGTGGGACAGCTCTCCTACGAGCAGTACTTC. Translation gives CSVGQLSYEQYF.

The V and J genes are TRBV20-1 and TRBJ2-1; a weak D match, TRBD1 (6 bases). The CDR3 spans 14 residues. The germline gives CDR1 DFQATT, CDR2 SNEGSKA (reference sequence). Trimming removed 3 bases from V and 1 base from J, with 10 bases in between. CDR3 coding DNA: TGCAGTGCTAGTAGGGGGATTTCCTACAATGAGCAGTTCTTC. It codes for CSASRGISYNEQFF.